Following are 11 T cell receptor beta chains from one sample sequenced in a study of blood T cell repertoires in COVID-19. Clones were sequenced by immunoSEQ multiplex PCR, and TCRdb holds only the in-frame ones, with some missing. The data hold about 350,000 clones, with roughly 87% observed a single time. The sample was PBMCs or T cells enriched from blood (not recorded which). The source of these receptors is a woman aged 30 to 39 who had recovered from COVID-19.

The rearrangement joins TRBV3-1 (or the pseudogene TRBV3-2) to TRBJ2-5; perhaps TRBD2 as D (5 bases). Germline V gene sequence: CDR1 LGHDT, CDR2 YNNKEL (reference sequence). The CDR3 contains 17 residues. V dropped 0 bases and J dropped 0 bases, with 14 bases sitting between them. The CDR3 DNA is TGTGCCAGCAGCCAAGATCGGTTTATCGGGGACCAAGAGACCCAGTACTTC. Translation: CASSQDRFIGDQETQYF.

The CDR3 nucleotides are TGCGCCAGCAGCCAGGGACAGGGGGCCCGCACAGATACGCAGTATTTT. Amino acid sequence: CASSQGQGARTDTQYF. The V call is TRBV4-1, the J call TRBJ2-3, with 12 bases matching TRBD1. In germline, CDR1 is MGHRA, CDR2 YSYEKL. Trimming cost V 3 bases and J 1 base; bases outside gene matches: 2. This CDR3 is 16 amino acids long.

The chain joins TRBV5-1 to TRBJ2-5; tentative D call: TRBD2 (5 bases). This CDR3 is 15 amino acids long. The V and J ends lost 0 bases and 0 bases respectively, with 9 bases between them. The germline V gene encodes CDR1 SGHRS and CDR2 YFSETQ. The CDR3 sequence: CASSLATGYQETQYF. The CDR3, as DNA: TGCGCCAGCAGCTTGGCCACGGGGTACCAAGAGACCCAGTACTTC.

The rearrangement links TRBV7-2 to TRBJ2-5; a possible D gene is TRBD2 (6 bases). The germline V and J ends were trimmed by 5 bases and 1 base, with 17 bases remaining between them. The germline CDR1 and CDR2 sequences are SGHTA and FQGNSA. The CDR3 totals 16 residues. The CDR3 nucleotides read TGTGCCAGCAGCAAAGCGAGGGTGGGGGGCCAAGAGACCCAGTACTTC. This encodes CASSKARVGGQETQYF.

The chain employs TRBV12-5 and TRBJ2-2; D gene unclear. Trimming cost V 1 base and J 3 bases, with 6 bases left between them. This CDR3 comprises 14 residues. Germline lookup yields CDR1 LGHNT and CDR2 FRNRAP. The CDR3 bases are TGTGCTAGTGGTTTGGGGGCGCACACCGGGGAGCTGTTTTTT. Encoded protein: CASGLGAHTGELFF.

V and J are TRBV7-2 and TRBJ2-5; weak D call: TRBD1 (7 bases). Germline V gene sequence: CDR1 SGHTA, CDR2 FQGNSA. Trimming cost V 0 bases and J 7 bases, with 12 bases left between them. There are 14 residues in the CDR3. The CDR3 loop is CASSLAYRGGTQYF. CDR3 DNA: TGTGCCAGCAGCTTAGCGTACAGGGGAGGGACCCAGTACTTC.

V is TRBV29-1 and J is TRBJ1-4, with 9 bases lining up with TRBD1. Germline CDR1 and CDR2: SQVTM and ANQGSEA. J was trimmed by 12 bases and V by 7 bases; bases with no gene match: 12. The length of the CDR3 is 13 residues. CDR3 sequence (DNA): TGCAGCGCTAGGACAGGGGAAGATGTAGAACTGTTTTTT. This gives the protein CSARTGEDVELFF.

This chain uses TRBV15 with TRBJ2-7; 7 nucleotides match TRBD2. This CDR3 has 17 residues. V trimming: 1 base; J trimming: 2 bases; junction bases outside the gene matches: 11. Germline V gives CDR1 LNHNV, CDR2 YYDKDF (reference sequence). The CDR3 region has the DNA TGTGCCACCAGCAGAGTAGTGGGCGGGGGAATACCCTACGAGCAGTACTTC. Translating it yields CATSRVVGGGIPYEQYF.

This clone has just one count. The chain links TRBV15 to TRBJ1-2; maybe TRBD1 (6 bases). The CDR3 contains 14 residues. V lost 5 bases and J lost 0, with 10 bases in between. Germline loops: CDR1 LNHNV, CDR2 YYDKDF (reference sequence). DNA for the CDR3: TGTGCCACCAGCTCCAGGACAGCTAACTATGGCTACACCTTC. Protein: CATSSRTANYGYTF.

The CDR3 DNA reads TGTGCCAGCAGCCCCCAGGGGTTAGATAATTCACCCCTCCACTTT. Its translation: CASSPQGLDNSPLHF. This rearrangement joins TRBV7-9 to TRBJ1-6; maybe TRBD1 (6 bases). The V end lost 5 bases, the J end lost 5 bases, and 13 bases lay between the germline ends. Germline-derived CDR1 and CDR2 are SEHNR and FQNEAQ (reference sequence). This CDR3 region has 15 residues. Supplemented by reference TRBV7-9 and TRBJ1-6, the full variable domain reads DTGVSQNPRHKITKRGQNVTFRCDPISEHNRLYWYRQTLGQGPEFLTYFQNEAQLEKSRLLSDRFSAERPKGSFSTLEIQRTEQGDSAMYLCASSPQGLDNSPLHFGNGTRLTVT.

The chain is built from TRBV2 and TRBJ2-6; TRBD2 agrees at 9 bases. The CDR3 loop spans 18 amino acids. The V segment lost 4 bases and the J segment 0 bases; nucleotides outside the gene matches: 7. From germline, CDR1 is SNHLY and CDR2 FYNNEI. The CDR3 DNA reads TGTGCCAGCAGTGCTCGACTAGCGGACCTCTCTGGGGCCAACGTCCTGACTTTC. This codes for CASSARLADLSGANVLTF.